A single sample is the source of the 10 T cell receptor beta chains below, sequenced in a study of blood T cell repertoires in COVID-19. Clones were read by immunoSEQ multiplex PCR, and TCRdb kept only the in-frame ones, dropping some. Of a few hundred thousand clones listed, approximately 86% are singletons. The material sequenced was peripheral blood. The source is a man aged 40-55 years who had recovered from COVID-19.

The chain recombines TRBV10-3 with TRBJ1-1; no clear D gene. The V end lost 7 bases, the J end lost 2 bases, and 17 bases lay between the germline ends. The CDR3 extends over 15 amino acids. Germline loops: CDR1 ENHRY, CDR2 SYGVKD. DNA of the CDR3: TGTGCCATCACCAACTCAATGGCGGGTAACACTGAAGCTTTCTTT. This encodes CAITNSMAGNTEAFF.

This chain links TRBV19 with TRBJ2-2; tentative D call: TRBD1 (6 bases). Trimming stripped 5 bases from V and 0 bases from J, with 13 bases between. CDR3 length: 16 residues. In germline, CDR1 is LNHDA, CDR2 SQIVND (reference sequence). For the CDR3, the DNA is TGTGCCAGTAGTGGTGGGACAAGGGCGAACACCGGGGAGCTGTTTTTT. It encodes CASSGGTRANTGELFF.

V is TRBV10-1 and J is TRBJ1-6; the D is unclear. With 9 bases removed from V and 7 bases from J, the gap between germline ends came to 13 bases. The CDR3 covers 13 residues. CDR1 is WNHNN, CDR2 SYGVQD, per germline (reference sequence). CDR3 protein: CASRGPSNSPLHF. Here the CDR3 DNA reads TGCGCCAGTAGAGGCCCTTCAAATTCACCCCTCCACTTT.

This clone has just one count. The chain has TRBV29-1 and TRBJ1-2; no firm D call. The CDR3 spans 10 residues. Germline-derived CDR1 and CDR2 are SQVTM and ANQGSEA. V was cut by 4 bases and J by 8 bases, with 8 bases left in between. The chain's CDR3 is CSVGGEGYTF. In DNA, the CDR3 is TGCAGCGTTGGGGGAGAGGGCTACACCTTC.

The genes are TRBV6-5 and TRBJ1-1, with 8 bases aligning to TRBD1. The V gene's germline CDR1 is MNHEY and CDR2 SVGAGI. V shed 5 bases, J shed 5 bases, and the junction held 7 bases outside the gene matches. The CDR3 spans 14 residues. CDR3 DNA: TGTGCCAGCAGTACCCGGACAGGGAGAACTGAAGCTTTCTTT. Translated, it gives CASSTRTGRTEAFF.

This sequence joins TRBV6-5 and TRBJ2-5; D is uncertain. The CDR3 contains 13 residues. Germline CDR1 MNHEY, CDR2 SVGAGI. V lost 0 bases, J lost 1 base, and 3 bases lay in between. Written as DNA, the CDR3 is TGTGCCAGCAGTTACTCTAGCCAAGAGACCCAGTACTTC. The encoded protein is CASSYSSQETQYF.

The chain uses TRBV4-2 and TRBJ2-5; D gene uncertain. This CDR3 has 13 amino acids. CDR1 and CDR2 (germline): LGHNA, YNFKEQ. V was pared by 4 bases and J by 5 bases, with 11 bases between. DNA of the CDR3: TGTGCCAGCAGCCCGGTTGGGCGCGAGACCCAGTACTTC. Translation gives CASSPVGRETQYF.

This clone was recorded once. V is TRBV5-6 and J is TRBJ1-2; 8 nucleotides line up with TRBD1. Per the germline V gene, CDR1 is SGHDT and CDR2 is YYEEEE. CDR3 length: 14 amino acids. The V gene end was trimmed by 4 bases and the J gene end by 4 bases; junction bases not matched to a gene: 6. CDR3 nucleotide sequence: TGTGCCAGCAGCGCGGACAGGGATAGCTATGGCTACACCTTC. Encoded protein: CASSADRDSYGYTF. Full variable domain (outside the CDR3, taken from reference TRBV5-6 and TRBJ1-2): DAGVTQSPTHLIKTRGQQVTLRCSPKSGHDTVSWYQQALGQGPQFIFQYYEEEERQRGNFPDRFSGHQFPNYSSELNVNALLLGDSALYLCASSADRDSYGYTFGSGTRLTVV.

This rearrangement joins TRBV29-1 to TRBJ2-5; the match to TRBD2 covers 7 bases. The CDR3 spans 11 residues. Germline lookup yields CDR1 SQVTM and CDR2 ANQGSEA. Trimming at V came to 6 bases and at J to 13 bases, leaving 11 bases not matched to a gene. The CDR3 sequence is CSVGGKDGPYF. In DNA, the CDR3 is TGCAGCGTGGGGGGGAAAGATGGGCCGTACTTC.

This chain uses TRBV4-3 with TRBJ1-1, with D possibly matching TRBD1 (5 bases). Trimming took 6 bases from V and 5 from J, leaving 16 bases between them. The CDR3 has 14 residues. Germline V lookup: CDR1 LGHNA, CDR2 YSLEER. In DNA, the CDR3 is TGCGCCAGCAGTTCCAACGTGGGGGGGACTGAAGCTTTCTTT. This encodes CASSSNVGGTEAFF.